This TCR beta chain is from a study of blood T cells in healthy people across ages. The V end was cut by 3 bases, the J end by 6 bases, with 9 bases between. Germline CDR1 and CDR2: DFQATT and SNEGSKA (reference sequence). The CDR3 extends over 11 amino acids. PCR was performed a second time for about 7 to 12 cycles using a sample-barcoded 5' primer and a J-beta primer mix. TCRdb re-analysed the 5' RACE reads in MiXCR, keeping a single row per CDR3 protein. The sample includes a few hundred thousand distinct CDR3 sequences, around 27% of them seen just once. The TCR originated in a woman in her sixties or seventies in good health. The sample comprised blood. The chain joins TRBV20-1 to TRBJ2-7, with no clear D. This CDR3 reads CSASSGLEQYF. DNA for the CDR3: TGCAGTGCTAGTTCCGGGCTCGAGCAGTACTTC.